What follows are 25 T cell receptor beta chains derived from one specimen sequenced in a study of T cells after yellow fever vaccination. TCRdb re-derived calls from the 5' RACE reads in MiXCR, one entry per CDR3 protein. The sample carries approximately 260,000 distinct CDR3 sequences, 13% recorded once. The material was CD4+ T cells sorted from PBMCs, obtained 45 days after the yellow fever booster vaccination. Receptors originate from a young man who received the YFV17D yellow fever vaccine.

This clonotype was counted between two and nine times. The chain couples TRBV7-3 to TRBJ2-2, with D possibly TRBD2 on 5 matching bases. The CDR3 has 14 amino acids. V lost 5 bases and J 6 bases, leaving 13 bases between the germline ends. CDR1 and CDR2 (germline): SGHTA, FQGTGA. The CDR3 sequence is CASSKLGSPGELFF. CDR3 DNA sequence: TGTGCCAGCAGCAAACTAGGGTCCCCCGGGGAGCTGTTTTTT.

This clonotype was seen many times. V and J are TRBV20-1 and TRBJ1-1; 7 bases line up with TRBD1. The germline V gene has CDR1 DFQATT and CDR2 SNEGSKA (reference sequence). Trimming took 5 bases from V and 3 from J; bases not matched to a gene: 15. There are 16 residues in the CDR3. The CDR3 loop reads CSAEGQIILLDTEAFF. CDR3 bases: TGCAGTGCTGAGGGACAGATCATCCTCTTGGACACTGAAGCTTTCTTT.

Regarding this clonotype: At one boundary the junction diverges from the germline segment, which might be a read error. The chain has TRBV12-3 or TRBV12-4 and TRBJ2-7; D possibly corresponds to TRBD2 (5 bases). CDR3 size: 11 residues. The CDR3 DNA reads as TGTGTCAGCAGAGGGCGCTCCGAGCAGTACTTC. Amino acid sequence: CVSRGRSEQYF.

This clonotype was seen many times. In DNA, the CDR3 is TGTGCCAGCAGTTTAACTAGCGGGAGGGTGAATGAGCAGTTCTTC. This translates into CASSLTSGRVNEQFF. The chain joins TRBV2 to TRBJ2-1, with 13 nucleotides matching TRBD2. V lost 5 bases and J lost 7; bases outside the gene matches: 5. Germline CDR1 SNHLY, CDR2 FYNNEI. The CDR3 consists of 15 residues.

This clonotype was seen a few times. This chain connects TRBV20-1 to TRBJ2-7; D possibly corresponds to TRBD1 (6 bases). The CDR3 consists of 15 residues. V lost 1 base to trimming and J lost 2 bases, with 15 bases between them. Germline values: CDR1 DFQATT, CDR2 SNEGSKA (reference sequence). CDR3 amino acids: CSARVQGKFPYEQYF. DNA for the CDR3: TGCAGTGCTAGAGTTCAGGGGAAGTTCCCCTACGAGCAGTACTTC.

The chain carries TRBV6-1 and TRBJ2-1; 11 bases are shared with TRBD1. The J segment lost 7 bases and the V segment lost 7 bases, leaving 9 bases of the junction unmatched. The CDR3 consists of 15 residues. The V gene's germline CDR1 is MNHNS and CDR2 SASEGT. CDR3 sequence: CASNSGTGGSNEQFF. DNA for the CDR3: TGTGCCAGCAACTCCGGGACAGGGGGGAGTAATGAGCAGTTCTTC.

The table lists this clonotype with a few counts. The chain recombines TRBV21-1 with TRBJ1-5; TRBD1, the table's D call, was not compared with the DNA. TRBV21-1 corresponds to a pseudogene. The CDR3 runs to 16 residues. The DNA of the CDR3 is TGTGCCAGCAGCAAAAAGGGCGCTGGTGGCAATCAGCCCCAGCATTTT. Translation gives CASSKKGAGGNQPQHF.

There are a few counts of this clonotype. The chain couples TRBV11-2 to TRBJ2-1; D is unclear. V was clipped by 7 bases and J by 0 bases, with 7 bases between them. CDR3 length: 13 residues. The V gene's germline CDR1 is SGHAT and CDR2 FQNNGV. CDR3 bases: TGTGCCAGCAAGGCGGCCTCCTACAATGAGCAGTTCTTC. It translates to CASKAASYNEQFF. Full variable domain (missing parts from reference TRBV11-2 and TRBJ2-1): EAGVAQSPRYKIIEKRQSVAFWCNPISGHATLYWYQQILGQGPKLLIQFQNNGVVDDSQLPKDRFSAERLKGVDSTLKIQPAKLEDSAVYLCASKAASYNEQFFGPGTRLTVL.

The rearrangement links TRBV7-2 to TRBJ2-7; 7 positions match TRBD2. The V and J ends lost 1 base and 2 bases, in that order; junction bases with no gene match: 5. Germline V gene lookup returns CDR1 SGHTA and CDR2 FQGNSA. The CDR3 consists of 15 residues. Here the CDR3 DNA reads TGTGCCAGCAGCTTAGGAACGCTAGCGGCCTACGAGCAGTACTTC. Translated: CASSLGTLAAYEQYF.

This clonotype has just a few counts. The chain joins TRBV5-5 to TRBJ2-6, with 10 bases lining up with TRBD1. The CDR3 contains 16 residues. Germline CDR1 is SGHKS and CDR2 is YYEKEE (reference sequence). The V segment lost 4 bases and the J segment 4 bases; nucleotides outside the gene matches: 5. The CDR3 DNA follows: TGTGCCAGCAGCGTCGGACAGGGGGTCGGGGCCAACGTCCTGACTTTC. Protein sequence: CASSVGQGVGANVLTF.

This sequence joins TRBV5-1 and TRBJ2-7; D is ambiguous. The CDR3 sequence is 11 residues long. V was cut by 2 bases and J by 2 bases, with 2 bases left in between. Germline CDR1 reads SGHRS; CDR2 reads YFSETQ. CDR3 DNA sequence: TGCGCCAGCAGCTTCGCCTACGAGCAGTACTTC. Protein sequence: CASSFAYEQYF.

This clonotype was picked up a small number of times. The chain recombines TRBV2 with TRBJ2-1; 7 positions match TRBD2. This CDR3 comprises 14 residues. CDR1 is SNHLY, CDR2 FYNNEI, per germline. Trimming took 6 bases from V and 6 from J; bases not matched to a gene: 8. The CDR3 protein is CASRWGEGLNEQFF. The CDR3 coding sequence is TGTGCCAGCAGGTGGGGGGAGGGCCTCAATGAGCAGTTCTTC.

The chain links TRBV20-1 to TRBJ1-6; 9 nucleotides agree with TRBD1. V lost 6 bases and J lost 9; bases outside the gene matches: 6. Germline lookup yields CDR1 DFQATT and CDR2 SNEGSKA (reference sequence). The CDR3 has 13 amino acids. CDR3 region: CSALRQGGSPLHF. In DNA form, the CDR3 reads TGCAGTGCCTTACGACAGGGGGGTTCACCCCTCCACTTT.

In this sample, this clonotype turned up a few times. The DNA of the CDR3 is TGTGCCAGCAGTTTGTCGACAGGGCCCTCCTACGAGCAGTACTTC. It translates to CASSLSTGPSYEQYF. The rearrangement links TRBV27 to TRBJ2-7, with TRBD1 matching 7 bases. The CDR3 runs 15 residues. Germline V gene data show CDR1 as MNHEY and CDR2 as SMNVEV (reference sequence). The ends lost 3 bases at V and 0 bases at J; junction bases unmatched: 5.

This clonotype showed up just a few times. The V and J genes are TRBV4-2 and TRBJ2-3; 10 nucleotides match TRBD2. Germline CDR1 LGHNA, CDR2 YNFKEQ. With V trimmed by 0 bases and J by 4 bases, 7 bases remained unmatched. This CDR3 is built from 17 residues. The CDR3 sequence is CASSQETLAGVADTQYF. DNA of the CDR3: TGTGCCAGCAGCCAAGAAACCCTAGCGGGAGTGGCAGATACGCAGTATTTT.

A few counts support this clonotype. This sequence joins TRBV6-1 and TRBJ2-7; 7 bases agree with TRBD2. This CDR3 has 15 residues. CDR1 MNHNS and CDR2 SASEGT come from the germline V gene. V lost 6 bases and J lost 2; bases outside the gene matches: 10. The CDR3 loop is CASSPRGVNPYEQYF. CDR3 in DNA: TGTGCCAGCAGCCCCCGGGGGGTAAATCCCTACGAGCAGTACTTC.

This rearrangement joins TRBV30 to TRBJ2-1; perhaps TRBD2 as D (7 bases). The CDR3 runs 13 residues. Trimming shortened V by 4 bases and J by 5 bases, and 12 bases separated the two germline ends. CDR1 and CDR2 from the germline V gene are GTSNPN and SVGIG (reference sequence). CDR3: CAWNREGHNEQFF. CDR3 nucleotides: TGTGCCTGGAACAGGGAGGGACACAATGAGCAGTTCTTC. The full variable domain, rest sourced from reference TRBV30 and TRBJ2-1, is SQTIHQWPATLVQPVGSPLSLECTVEGTSNPNLYWYRQAAGRGLQLLFYSVGIGQISSEVPQNLSASRPQDRQFILSSKKLLLSDSGFYLCAWNREGHNEQFFGPGTRLTVL.

The V call is TRBV20-1, the J call TRBJ2-7, with D perhaps TRBD1 or TRBD2 (5 bases each). Germline V gene data show CDR1 as DFQATT and CDR2 as SNEGSKA (reference sequence). The CDR3 loop spans 14 amino acids. The V end was cut by 5 bases, the J end by 0 bases, with 14 bases between. CDR3 nucleotide sequence: TGCAGTGCTCCCCGAGCAGGGACCTCCTACGAGCAGTACTTC. It specifies CSAPRAGTSYEQYF.

A few counts support this clonotype. The rearrangement joins TRBV7-2 to TRBJ2-3; D perhaps matches TRBD2 (6 bases). The V end lost 6 bases, the J end lost 6 bases, and 13 bases lay between the germline ends. The CDR3 contains 13 residues. Germline V gene data show CDR1 as SGHTA and CDR2 as FQGNSA. CDR3 loop: CASRPPGVDTQYF. The CDR3 DNA reads TGTGCCAGCAGACCCCCGGGAGTCGATACGCAGTATTTT. The entire variable domain, with the rest obtained from reference TRBV7-2 and TRBJ2-3, is as follows: GAGVSQSPSNKVTEKGKDVELRCDPISGHTALYWYRQSLGQGLEFLIYFQGNSAPDKSGLPSDRFSAERTGGSVSTLTIQRTQQEDSAVYLCASRPPGVDTQYFGPGTRLTVL.

This rearrangement joins TRBV14 to TRBJ1-5, with D perhaps TRBD1 (5 bases). Trimming removed 3 bases from V and 2 bases from J, with 23 bases in between. Looked up from germline, CDR1 is SGHDN and CDR2 is FVKESK. This CDR3 contains 19 residues. CDR3 in amino acids: CASSHALGTAIVGNQPQHF. CDR3 DNA sequence: TGTGCCAGCAGCCACGCCCTCGGGACCGCCATTGTCGGCAATCAGCCCCAGCATTTT.

The chain carries TRBV20-1 and TRBJ1-4; D not resolved. Germline assignment: CDR1 DFQATT and CDR2 SNEGSKA (reference sequence). V dropped 2 bases and J dropped 5 bases, with 9 bases sitting between them. This CDR3 is built from 13 residues. The CDR3 DNA follows: TGCAGTGCTAGAACTGCCAGCAATGAAAAACTGTTTTTT. Residues: CSARTASNEKLFF.

The chain joins TRBV12-3 or TRBV12-4 to TRBJ2-3; D is possibly TRBD2 (6 bases). Trimming pared 4 bases from V and 4 bases from J, leaving 12 bases between. The CDR3 is 14 amino acids. The CDR3, as DNA: TGTGCCAGCAGTTATACGGGAGTTCCAGATACGCAGTATTTT. This sequence encodes CASSYTGVPDTQYF.

This clonotype has more than one count but fewer than ten. At one of its ends the junction is not consistent with the germline gene, which may arise from a read error. The J gene is TRBJ2-5, the V gene TRBV7-7; 11 bases map to TRBD2. CDR1 SSHAT and CDR2 FNYEAQ come from the germline V gene (reference sequence). This CDR3 comprises 17 residues. CDR3 nucleotides: TGTGCTAGCAGCTACGGGAAGGGACTAGCGGAAAAAGAGACCCAGTACTTC. Protein: CASSYGKGLAEKETQYF.

This clonotype was counted at least ten times. The V and J genes are TRBV20-1 and TRBJ2-1; tentative D call: TRBD2 (6 bases). Per the germline V gene, CDR1 is DFQATT and CDR2 is SNEGSKA (reference sequence). This CDR3 contains 14 residues. Trimming pared 5 bases from V and 4 bases from J, leaving 15 bases between. CDR3 protein: CSARTGTSYNEQFF. CDR3 coding DNA: TGCAGTGCTCGAACCGGGACTTCATACAATGAGCAGTTCTTC.

This rearrangement joins TRBV29-1 to TRBJ2-1; D is possibly TRBD1 (5 bases). V shed 6 bases and J shed 0 bases, with 12 bases lying between them. The CDR3 contains 14 residues. The germline V gene encodes CDR1 SQVTM and CDR2 ANQGSEA. As DNA, the CDR3 is TGCAGCGTGGGCGACAGTTTCTCCTACAATGAGCAGTTCTTC. Amino acid sequence: CSVGDSFSYNEQFF.